Presented here are 28 T cell receptor beta chains from one specimen sequenced in a study of blood T cell repertoires in COVID-19. Repertoires were generated with immunoSEQ multiplex PCR, while TCRdb's copy carries only in-frame clones and drops some. The sample has about 220,000 clones; less than 90% are singletons. Sequencing input: peripheral blood. The receptor source for this set is a man aged 25-45 years with active or convalescent COVID-19.

This rearrangement joins TRBV27 to TRBJ2-3; 9 bases fit TRBD2. Germline values: CDR1 MNHEY, CDR2 SMNVEV (reference sequence). V dropped 6 bases and J dropped 3; count of bases not matched to a gene: 7. This CDR3 has 15 amino acids. CDR3 amino acids: CASSPAGGRTDTQYF. In nucleotides, the CDR3 is TGTGCCAGCAGCCCAGCGGGAGGACGAACAGATACGCAGTATTTT.

This chain links TRBV7-9 with TRBJ1-2; perhaps TRBD1 as D (5 bases). Germline values: CDR1 SEHNR, CDR2 FQNEAQ (reference sequence). V lost 8 bases to trimming and J lost 7 bases, with 11 bases between them. The CDR3 consists of 11 residues. The CDR3 reads CASRGEGGYTF. In nucleotides, the CDR3 is TGTGCCAGCCGGGGGGAAGGTGGCTACACCTTC.

The DNA of the CDR3 is TGTGCCAGCAGCTCGGGGGGGCGGGAGACCCAGTACTTC. Its protein is CASSSGGRETQYF. V gene TRBV7-2 combines with J gene TRBJ2-5, with 8 positions matching TRBD2. Trimming took 4 bases from V and 5 from J; bases not matched to a gene: 3. The germline V gene has CDR1 SGHTA and CDR2 FQGNSA. The CDR3 covers 13 residues.

In DNA form, the CDR3 reads TGTGCCAGCAGCCAAGGGTCTATACAGCGGGGTAGCACAGATACGCAGTATTTT. It encodes CASSQGSIQRGSTDTQYF. This rearrangement joins TRBV3-1 (or the pseudogene TRBV3-2) to TRBJ2-3; the match to TRBD2 covers 7 bases. Germline V gene data show CDR1 as LGHDT and CDR2 as YNNKEL (reference sequence). The CDR3 covers 18 residues. V lost 1 base to trimming and J lost 0 bases; unmatched junction nucleotides: 10.

The rearrangement links TRBV27 to TRBJ2-3, with D possibly TRBD1 on 6 matching bases. V lost 10 bases to trimming and J lost 3 bases, with 23 bases between them. CDR3 length: 16 amino acids. Germline V CDR1 and CDR2: MNHEY, SMNVEV (reference sequence). CDR3 DNA: TGTGCCACCCCCGGGACAATGGGAAAGGGTACAGATACGCAGTATTTT. It is translated as CATPGTMGKGTDTQYF.

The rearrangement uses TRBV11-2 and TRBJ1-3; D not resolved. V was clipped by 6 bases and J by 10 bases, with 13 bases between them. CDR1 and CDR2 from the germline V gene are SGHAT and FQNNGV. CDR3 length equals 12 residues. CDR3 protein: CASRLETGTIYF. DNA of the CDR3: TGTGCCAGCAGGCTGGAGACCGGGACCATATATTTT.

The gene calls are TRBV6-5 and TRBJ1-3; a weak D match, TRBD1 (5 bases). Germline V gene sequence: CDR1 MNHEY, CDR2 SVGAGI. The CDR3 totals 14 residues. V shed 6 bases and J shed 2 bases, with 11 bases lying between them. CDR3 DNA sequence: TGTGCCAGCAGCTTGGGGCTGCCTGGAAACACCATATATTTT. Its protein product is CASSLGLPGNTIYF.

V gene TRBV27 combines with J gene TRBJ2-1; perhaps TRBD1 as D (6 bases). Germline CDR1 reads MNHEY; CDR2 reads SMNVEV (reference sequence). V was pared by 4 bases and J by 6 bases, with 16 bases between. The CDR3 is 15 residues long. The CDR3 bases are TGTGCCAGCAGTTCCTCACACAGGGTAGGCAATGAGCAGTTCTTC. Its translation: CASSSSHRVGNEQFF.

This clone was counted a few times. This sample includes further DNA sequences coding for the same CDR3. The V and J genes are TRBV10-3 and TRBJ2-3; 7 positions agree with TRBD1. Trimming removed 5 bases from V and 2 bases from J; junction bases left unmatched: 4. CDR1 is ENHRY, CDR2 SYGVKD, per germline. This CDR3 comprises 14 residues. The CDR3 loop is CAISWTGSTDTQYF. The CDR3 DNA sequence: TGTGCCATCAGTTGGACAGGATCCACAGATACGCAGTATTTT.

The rearrangement uses TRBV11-2 and TRBJ1-2; D remains ambiguous. The CDR3 has 11 residues. Germline V gene lookup returns CDR1 SGHAT and CDR2 FQNNGV. V shed 1 base and J shed 8 bases, with 5 bases lying between them. The CDR3 DNA follows: TGTGCCAGCAGCTTAGCGAGGGGCTACACCTTC. Amino acid sequence: CASSLARGYTF. The complete variable domain, with remaining parts taken from reference TRBV11-2 and TRBJ1-2, reads EAGVAQSPRYKIIEKRQSVAFWCNPISGHATLYWYQQILGQGPKLLIQFQNNGVVDDSQLPKDRFSAERLKGVDSTLKIQPAKLEDSAVYLCASSLARGYTFGSGTRLTVV.

The chain links TRBV9 to TRBJ1-5, with D perhaps TRBD1 (5 bases). The CDR3 contains 16 residues. The germline V gene encodes CDR1 SGDLS and CDR2 YYNGEE. Trimming took 4 bases from V and 2 from J, leaving 16 bases between them. The CDR3 loop reads CASSPHAGQGNQPQHF. CDR3 nucleotide sequence: TGTGCCAGCAGCCCTCATGCGGGGCAGGGCAATCAGCCCCAGCATTTT.

This chain joins TRBV4-1 and TRBJ1-2; D is ambiguous. The V gene's germline CDR1 is MGHRA and CDR2 YSYEKL. V was trimmed by 0 bases and J by 13 bases, leaving 27 bases between them. This CDR3 is built from 17 residues. The CDR3 sequence: CASSQDRAAQLLTGGTF. The CDR3 DNA is TGCGCCAGCAGCCAAGATCGCGCGGCCCAACTCCTGACTGGTGGCACCTTC.

The rearrangement joins TRBV29-1 to TRBJ2-3; 7 positions match TRBD2. The CDR3 sequence is 13 residues long. CDR1 and CDR2 from the germline V gene are SQVTM and ANQGSEA. Trimming took 6 bases from V and 1 from J; bases not matched to a gene: 4. As DNA, the CDR3 is TGCAGCGTCGCCCGGGGGGGCACAGATACGCAGTATTTT. Encoded protein: CSVARGGTDTQYF.

This sequence joins TRBV5-6 and TRBJ2-3; D call uncertain. The CDR3 covers 14 residues. Germline assignment: CDR1 SGHDT and CDR2 YYEEEE. The V end was cut by 0 bases, the J end by 6 bases, with 11 bases between. The CDR3 DNA is TGTGCCAGCAGCTTGGCCGCAGGTGCCGATACGCAGTATTTT. Translated: CASSLAAGADTQYF.

The chain has TRBV19 and TRBJ1-6, with D possibly being TRBD1 (5 bases). The germline CDR1 and CDR2 sequences are LNHDA and SQIVND (reference sequence). This CDR3 has 14 residues. Trimming left V 7 bases short and J 5 bases short, with 12 bases between. CDR3 in amino acids: CASKGPEHNSPLHF. CDR3 nucleotide sequence: TGTGCCAGTAAGGGGCCAGAGCATAATTCACCCCTCCACTTT.

The chain uses TRBV6-1 and TRBJ2-1, with TRBD1 as a possible D gene (5 bases). Per germline, CDR1 MNHNS and CDR2 SASEGT. Trimming left V 4 bases short and J 0 bases short, with 13 bases between. CDR3 length: 16 amino acids. The CDR3 nucleotides read TGTGCCAGCAGTGCCACAGGTAGAAGCTCCTACAATGAGCAGTTCTTC. Translation: CASSATGRSSYNEQFF.

The genes are TRBV4-3 and TRBJ2-3; TRBD1 aligns across 9 bases. Germline V gene data show CDR1 as LGHNA and CDR2 as YSLEER. The V gene end was trimmed by 1 base and the J gene end by 3 bases; junction bases not matched to a gene: 8. The CDR3 runs 17 residues. The CDR3 nucleotides are TGCGCCAGCAGCCAAGCTGCACAGGGGGCGCGTACAGATACGCAGTATTTT. It codes for CASSQAAQGARTDTQYF.

In this sample, this clone turned up once. The V call is TRBV7-9, the J call TRBJ2-6; D is undetermined. V lost 3 bases and J lost 3, with 9 bases in between. Germline CDR1 reads SEHNR; CDR2 reads FQNEAQ (reference sequence). This CDR3 has 15 amino acids. CDR3 in DNA: TGTGCCAGCAGCTTCCCTTATGTTGGGGCCAACGTCCTGACTTTC. It codes for CASSFPYVGANVLTF.

This clone was observed a single time. V usage is TRBV18 and J usage is TRBJ2-6, with D tentatively TRBD1 (6 bases). Germline V gene data show CDR1 as KGHSH and CDR2 as LQKENI. The CDR3 loop spans 17 amino acids. With 2 bases removed from V and 0 bases from J, the gap between germline ends came to 11 bases. CDR3 amino acids: CASSPSGTLSGANVLTF. The CDR3 nucleotides read TGTGCCAGCTCACCATCCGGGACACTCTCTGGGGCCAACGTCCTGACTTTC.

The chain has TRBV30 and TRBJ1-2; D gene unclear. The CDR3 sequence is 13 residues long. CDR1 is GTSNPN, CDR2 SVGIG, per germline (reference sequence). V was clipped by 2 bases and J by 2 bases, with 9 bases between them. CDR3 DNA sequence: TGTGCCTGGAGTCTCCCGCGGAACTATGGCTACACCTTC. Encoded protein: CAWSLPRNYGYTF.

The chain is built from TRBV4-3 and TRBJ2-3; no clear D. CDR1 and CDR2 (germline): LGHNA, YSLEER. The CDR3 is 13 amino acids. Trimming took 1 base from V and 4 from J, leaving 6 bases between them. CDR3 protein: CASSQVLSDTQYF. The CDR3 bases are TGCGCCAGCAGCCAAGTTCTTTCAGATACGCAGTATTTT.

This sequence joins TRBV7-2 and TRBJ1-2; D uncertain. The V gene lost 0 bases and the J gene lost 9 bases, with 11 bases spanning the gap. This CDR3 has 13 residues. CDR1 and CDR2 from the germline V gene are SGHTA and FQGNSA. DNA for the CDR3: TGTGCCAGCAGCTTAGCTGGAGAACCTAGCTACACCTTC. Its translation: CASSLAGEPSYTF. The full variable domain, with the rest looked up from reference TRBV7-2 and TRBJ1-2, is GAGVSQSPSNKVTEKGKDVELRCDPISGHTALYWYRQSLGQGLEFLIYFQGNSAPDKSGLPSDRFSAERTGGSVSTLTIQRTQQEDSAVYLCASSLAGEPSYTFGSGTRLTVV.

The genes are TRBV9 and TRBJ2-5, with TRBD2 matching 10 bases. CDR1 is SGDLS and CDR2 is YYNGEE in the germline V gene. The CDR3 loop spans 15 amino acids. The V segment lost 2 bases and the J segment 5 bases; nucleotides outside the gene matches: 6. The DNA of the CDR3 is TGTGCCAGCAGCGTGGAGCGGGGGGGATCTGAGACCCAGTACTTC. Protein: CASSVERGGSETQYF.

This chain connects TRBV15 to TRBJ2-3, with 8 positions matching TRBD2. Germline CDR1 reads LNHNV; CDR2 reads YYDKDF (reference sequence). V trimming: 0 bases; J trimming: 3 bases; junction bases outside the gene matches: 8. This CDR3 has 17 residues. DNA for the CDR3: TGTGCCACCAGCAGAGATCGGGCGGGGGGACCTACAGATACGCAGTATTTT. Protein product: CATSRDRAGGPTDTQYF.

The rearrangement joins TRBV30 to TRBJ2-5; TRBD2 is a possible D gene (5 bases). This CDR3 has 15 residues. Germline CDR1 and CDR2: GTSNPN and SVGIG (reference sequence). Trimming left V 3 bases short and J 5 bases short, with 19 bases between. CDR3 coding DNA: TGTGCCTGGAGCCCGGACTCGCGGATCGGGGAGACCCAGTACTTC. This gives the protein CAWSPDSRIGETQYF.

This clone appeared once. V and J are TRBV7-8 and TRBJ1-5, with 7 bases lining up with TRBD1. Germline V gives CDR1 SGHVS, CDR2 FQNEAQ. This CDR3 region has 17 residues. With 0 bases clipped from V and 4 bases from J, the junction kept 9 bases outside the gene matches. CDR3 DNA sequence: TGTGCCAGCAGCTTAGCGGGACAGATAAAGGTTAATCAGCCCCAGCATTTT. Its translation is CASSLAGQIKVNQPQHF.

This clone appeared once. The genes are TRBV30 and TRBJ2-3; D is unclear. Trimming shortened V by 5 bases and J by 0 bases, and 6 bases separated the two germline ends. Germline CDR1 reads GTSNPN; CDR2 reads SVGIG (reference sequence). This CDR3 is 12 amino acids long. The CDR3 sequence: CAWGGSTDTQYF. The CDR3 DNA sequence: TGTGCCTGGGGCGGTAGCACAGATACGCAGTATTTT.

The V call is TRBV28, the J call TRBJ2-3, with D possibly matching TRBD1 (7 bases). CDR3 length: 15 residues. V was clipped by 2 bases and J by 4 bases, with 13 bases between them. Germline values: CDR1 MDHEN, CDR2 SYDVKM. CDR3 protein: CASSLGGRGADTQYF. CDR3 sequence (DNA): TGTGCCAGCAGTTTAGGTGGCAGGGGGGCAGATACGCAGTATTTT.